The 26 T cell receptor beta chains reported below all come from one sample, sequenced in a study of long-term antiretroviral therapy in people with HIV (dated by TCRdb to between 2021 and 2024). The immunoSEQ hsTCRB v3.0 assay was used at survey level resolution for TRB variable region sequencing. This is the immuneACCESS table as TCRdb keeps it, with only in-frame sequences that have V and J called. A part of the clones is gone; compared with another copy, unresolved V genes explain less than half, and the rest is unexplained. In this sample the table shows 20,000 to 25,000 clones, around four fifths of which occur a single time. The ten biggest clones cover roughly 10% of the sample. Material: unsorted PBMCs, obtained 1.1 years before starting antiretroviral therapy. The receptors come from a woman in her thirties or forties with HIV.

V is TRBV4-1 and J is TRBJ2-7, with 8 bases lining up with TRBD1. CDR1 and CDR2 (germline): MGHRA, YSYEKL. V shed 3 bases and J 5 bases; nucleotides not matched to a gene: 9. The CDR3 is 15 residues long. The CDR3 region is CASSHADRGINEQYF. For the CDR3, the DNA is TGCGCCAGCAGCCACGCTGACAGGGGTATTAACGAGCAGTACTTC.

V is TRBV25-1 and J is TRBJ2-1, with no clear D. V was trimmed by 1 base and J by 6 bases, leaving 10 bases between them. The length of the CDR3 is 14 residues. Per the germline V gene, CDR1 is MGHDK and CDR2 is SYGVNS. CDR3 amino acids: CASSEFASSNEQFF. CDR3 nucleotide sequence: TGTGCCAGCAGTGAATTCGCTAGTTCCAATGAGCAGTTCTTC. The full variable domain, rest sourced from reference TRBV25-1 and TRBJ2-1, is EADIYQTPRYLVIGTGKKITLECSQTMGHDKMYWYQQDPGMELHLIHYSYGVNSTEKGDLSSESTVSRIRTEHFPLTLESARPSHTSQYLCASSEFASSNEQFFGPGTRLTVL.

This clone was seen a few times. V and J are TRBV27 and TRBJ1-1; D is ambiguous. This CDR3 is built from 13 residues. Germline CDR1 is MNHEY and CDR2 is SMNVEV (reference sequence). The ends were cut back, 3 bases at V and 4 bases at J, with 9 bases in the middle. CDR3 in amino acids: CASSFDPATEAFF. CDR3 nucleotides: TGTGCCAGCAGTTTCGACCCCGCCACTGAAGCTTTCTTT.

The V and J genes are TRBV7-2 and TRBJ2-3; no clear D. Germline V gene sequence: CDR1 SGHTA, CDR2 FQGNSA. The CDR3 covers 14 residues. V was cut by 2 bases and J by 3 bases, with 9 bases left in between. This CDR3 reads CASSLSAWTDTQYF. In nucleotides, the CDR3 is TGTGCCAGCAGCTTATCAGCGTGGACAGATACGCAGTATTTT.

The J gene is TRBJ2-1, the V gene TRBV10-2; D is perhaps TRBD1 (5 bases). Trimming shortened V by 3 bases and J by 12 bases, and 15 bases separated the two germline ends. The CDR3 is 13 residues long. Germline CDR1 WSHSY, CDR2 SAAADI. CDR3 loop: CASSDQGAQGQFF. The CDR3 region has the DNA TGCGCCAGCAGTGATCAAGGAGCGCAGGGGCAGTTCTTC.

The chain is built from TRBV5-6 and TRBJ2-7; 12 bases fit TRBD1. The CDR3 extends over 16 amino acids. Germline CDR1 SGHDT, CDR2 YYEEEE. V lost 4 bases, J lost 5 bases, and 10 bases stayed unmatched. The CDR3 DNA sequence: TGTGCCAGCAGCACCCCGGGACAGGGGGCAAGGCACGAGCAGTACTTC. This gives the protein CASSTPGQGARHEQYF.

The chain combines TRBV30 with TRBJ2-7; unclear D gene. CDR3 size: 11 residues. CDR1 and CDR2 (germline): GTSNPN, SVGIG (reference sequence). The CDR3 spells CATGASYEQYF. The CDR3 DNA reads TGTGCTACGGGCGCTTCTTACGAGCAGTACTTC.

J is TRBJ1-3 and V is TRBV5-5, with 7 bases identical to TRBD1. V trimming: 0 bases; J trimming: 7 bases; junction bases outside the gene matches: 16. The CDR3 has 18 amino acids. Per germline, CDR1 SGHKS and CDR2 YYEKEE (reference sequence). CDR3 DNA: TGTGCCAGCAGCTTGGCCTTGGCAGGGGGGAATAACTCGAACACCATATATTTT. This translates into CASSLALAGGNNSNTIYF.

CDR3 bases: TGCGCCAGCAGCTTAGGACTAGCGGGGGGGCCGGGTTGGTCGAATGAGCAGTTCTTC. It codes for CASSLGLAGGPGWSNEQFF. The V and J genes are TRBV5-1 and TRBJ2-1; 15 bases are a match to TRBD2. This CDR3 comprises 19 residues. From germline, CDR1 is SGHRS and CDR2 YFSETQ. The V gene end was trimmed by 2 bases and the J gene end by 7 bases; junction bases not matched to a gene: 13.

The chain couples TRBV5-1 to TRBJ2-1; TRBD2 is a possible D gene (6 bases). CDR3 length equals 14 residues. Trimming removed 4 bases from V and 4 bases from J, with 12 bases in between. Looked up from germline, CDR1 is SGHRS and CDR2 is YFSETQ. The DNA for the CDR3 is TGCGCCAGCAGCGGGGACTCGGGGTACAATGAGCAGTTCTTC. This encodes CASSGDSGYNEQFF.

This chain connects TRBV6-5 to TRBJ1-2; possibly TRBD1 for D (6 bases). Germline loops: CDR1 MNHEY, CDR2 SVGAGI. The CDR3 is made up of 12 amino acids. V was shortened by 5 bases and J by 5 bases, with 9 bases between the two germline ends. This CDR3 is CASSLTGYGYTF. CDR3 nucleotides: TGTGCCAGCAGTCTAACAGGGTATGGCTACACCTTC.

The chain couples TRBV5-1 to TRBJ1-1; a possible D gene is TRBD1 (5 bases). Germline CDR1 SGHRS, CDR2 YFSETQ. CDR3 length: 14 amino acids. V lost 0 bases and J lost 7, with 13 bases in between. The CDR3 nucleotides read TGCGCCAGCAGCTTGGAAGGGGAAAGGGTTGAAGCTTTCTTT. Protein product: CASSLEGERVEAFF.

This clone was recorded a few times. The rearrangement joins TRBV25-1 to TRBJ1-3; 7 bases are shared with TRBD1. The V and J ends lost 5 bases and 4 bases, in that order; junction bases with no gene match: 8. From germline, CDR1 is MGHDK and CDR2 SYGVNS. The CDR3 covers 15 residues. The CDR3 loop is CASSPPQGVGNTIYF. As DNA, the CDR3 is TGTGCCAGCAGTCCCCCCCAGGGGGTCGGAAACACCATATATTTT. The full variable domain, rest sourced from reference TRBV25-1 and TRBJ1-3, is EADIYQTPRYLVIGTGKKITLECSQTMGHDKMYWYQQDPGMELHLIHYSYGVNSTEKGDLSSESTVSRIRTEHFPLTLESARPSHTSQYLCASSPPQGVGNTIYFGEGSWLTVV.

The CDR3 DNA sequence: TGTGCCAGTATAAGCACAGCCTACGAGCAGTACTTC. It encodes CASISTAYEQYF. The rearrangement joins TRBV6-5 to TRBJ2-7; no firm D call. This CDR3 has 12 residues. The germline CDR1 and CDR2 sequences are MNHEY and SVGAGI. V dropped 9 bases and J dropped 2 bases, with 11 bases sitting between them.

This rearrangement joins TRBV2 to TRBJ2-7; D is undetermined. The CDR3 extends over 11 amino acids. Germline V gene sequence: CDR1 SNHLY, CDR2 FYNNEI. Trimming left V 6 bases short and J 6 bases short, with 9 bases between. CDR3 amino acids: CASSPLTEQYF. CDR3 nucleotides: TGTGCCAGCAGCCCTTTAACCGAGCAGTACTTC.

The chain is built from TRBV14 and TRBJ2-1; D is ambiguous. CDR1 is SGHDN, CDR2 FVKESK, per germline. Trimming left V 4 bases short and J 4 bases short, with 14 bases between. The CDR3 is made up of 15 amino acids. The CDR3 nucleotides are TGTGCCAGCAGCCCTACGAGAACTCGATACAATGAGCAGTTCTTC. Residues: CASSPTRTRYNEQFF.

The table lists this clone with a few counts. The V gene is TRBV7-9, the J gene TRBJ1-2; D is ambiguous. The CDR3 length is 12 residues. The germline V gene encodes CDR1 SEHNR and CDR2 FQNEAQ (reference sequence). V lost 2 bases and J lost 5, with 6 bases in between. The CDR3 is CASSLTEYGYTF. CDR3 DNA: TGTGCCAGCAGCTTAACAGAGTATGGCTACACCTTC.

The chain's CDR3 is CASSLGDTTREAFF. The CDR3 DNA is TGTGCCAGCAGTCTAGGGGACACGACGAGGGAAGCTTTCTTT. V is TRBV27 and J is TRBJ1-1; D possibly corresponds to TRBD1 (6 bases). Germline V lookup: CDR1 MNHEY, CDR2 SMNVEV (reference sequence). The CDR3 extends over 14 amino acids. Between the trimmed V and J ends, which lost 5 bases and 8 bases, there was a span of 18 bases.

This chain uses TRBV7-6 with TRBJ2-1; D remains unclear. This CDR3 spans 13 amino acids. Germline lookup yields CDR1 SGHVS and CDR2 FNYEAQ. The germline V and J ends were trimmed by 4 bases and 2 bases, with 6 bases remaining between them. CDR3 region: CASSSPPYNEQFF. The CDR3 nucleotides read TGTGCCAGCAGCTCACCCCCCTACAATGAGCAGTTCTTC.

This clone was detected a few times. This chain connects TRBV7-2 to TRBJ2-7; 7 bases map to TRBD2. Germline V gene lookup returns CDR1 SGHTA and CDR2 FQGNSA. V lost 6 bases, J lost 3 bases, and 11 bases stayed unmatched. The CDR3 is 15 residues long. Here the CDR3 reads CASSFLAASGYEQYF. For the CDR3, the DNA is TGTGCCAGCAGTTTTCTAGCGGCTAGCGGCTACGAGCAGTACTTC.

The V gene is TRBV11-3, the J gene TRBJ2-5, with 7 positions matching TRBD1. Looked up from germline, CDR1 is SGHNT and CDR2 is YENEEA. CDR3 size: 13 residues. J gave up 2 bases and V 5 bases, and 2 bases lay outside the gene matches. CDR3 bases: TGTGCCAGCAGCCCGGGACAGCAAGAGACCCAGTACTTC. It is translated as CASSPGQQETQYF. Together with reference TRBV11-3 and TRBJ2-5, the CDR3 gives the full variable domain: EAGVVQSPRYKIIEKKQPVAFWCNPISGHNTLYWYLQNLGQGPELLIRYENEEAVDDSQLPKDRFSAERLKGVDSTLKIQPAELGDSAVYLCASSPGQQETQYFGPGTRLLVL.

CDR3 nucleotides: TGCGCCAGCAGCTTGGAATTCCAGAGGAACAATGAGCAGTTCTTC. Protein product: CASSLEFQRNNEQFF. The chain has TRBV5-1 and TRBJ2-1; D uncertain. Trimming took 0 bases from V and 5 from J, leaving 12 bases between them. Germline CDR1 SGHRS, CDR2 YFSETQ. The CDR3 has 15 amino acids.

This clone has more than one count but fewer than ten. The V and J genes are TRBV6-5 and TRBJ1-2, with 8 bases aligning to TRBD1. V was pared by 4 bases and J by 8 bases, with 9 bases of the junction left unmatched. The CDR3 spans 14 residues. In germline, CDR1 is MNHEY, CDR2 SVGAGI. The CDR3 bases are TGTGCCAGCAGTTGGTCAGGGGGCTGGAGAGGCTACACCTTC. Residues: CASSWSGGWRGYTF.

The chain couples TRBV5-1 to TRBJ2-7, with D perhaps TRBD1 (6 bases). Germline assignment: CDR1 SGHRS and CDR2 YFSETQ. Trimming took off 0 bases at V and 3 bases at J, with 16 bases between the two ends. This CDR3 has 16 residues. The CDR3 is CASSLGLAGQNYEQYF. CDR3 coding DNA: TGCGCCAGCAGCTTGGGTTTAGCAGGACAGAACTACGAGCAGTACTTC.

This chain connects TRBV7-2 to TRBJ2-7, with D maybe TRBD2 (6 bases). V was cut by 2 bases and J by 7 bases, with 15 bases left in between. The CDR3 extends over 14 amino acids. The germline gives CDR1 SGHTA, CDR2 FQGNSA. The CDR3: CASSLTRGGGEQYF. Here the CDR3 DNA reads TGTGCCAGCAGCTTAACCCGGGGTGGGGGGGAGCAGTACTTC.

This rearrangement joins TRBV19 to TRBJ2-3, with TRBD2 identical over 14 bases. The junction had 6 bases not matched to a gene; V was cut back by 5 bases and J by 5 bases. Germline loops: CDR1 LNHDA, CDR2 SQIVND (reference sequence). The CDR3 length is 16 residues. The CDR3 DNA is TGTGCCAGTAGTTCGGGACTAGCGGGAGATAGAGATACGCAGTATTTT. Amino acid sequence: CASSSGLAGDRDTQYF.